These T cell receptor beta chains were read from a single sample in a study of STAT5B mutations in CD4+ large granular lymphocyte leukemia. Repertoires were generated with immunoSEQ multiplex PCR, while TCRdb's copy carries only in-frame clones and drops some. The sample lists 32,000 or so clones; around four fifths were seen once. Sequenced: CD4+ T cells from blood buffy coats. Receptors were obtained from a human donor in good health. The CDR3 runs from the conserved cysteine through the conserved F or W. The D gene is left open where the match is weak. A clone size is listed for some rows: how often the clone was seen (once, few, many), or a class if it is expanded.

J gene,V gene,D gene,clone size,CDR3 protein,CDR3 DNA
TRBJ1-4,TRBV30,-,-,CACPGPGTEKLFF,TGTGCCTGCCCGGGGCCAGGTACGGAAAAACTGTTTTTT
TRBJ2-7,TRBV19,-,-,CASSRDLSYEQYF,TGTGCCAGTAGTAGGGACTTGTCCTACGAGCAGTACTTC
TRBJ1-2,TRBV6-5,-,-,CASRVLGYGYTF,TGTGCCAGCAGGGTACTCGGCTATGGCTACACCTTC
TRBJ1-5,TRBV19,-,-,CASSMNLGQPQHF,TGTGCCAGTAGTATGAATCTCGGTCAGCCCCAGCATTTT
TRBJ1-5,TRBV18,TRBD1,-,CASSPGRTGGIANQPQHF,TGTGCCAGCTCACCGGGAAGGACAGGGGGGATAGCAAATCAGCCCCAGCATTTT
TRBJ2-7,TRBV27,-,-,CASSSPHLGSEQYF,TGTGCCAGCAGTTCCCCCCACCTGGGGAGCGAGCAGTACTTC
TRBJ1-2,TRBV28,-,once,CASNRLNYGYTF,TGTGCCAGCAATCGGCTGAACTATGGCTACACCTTC
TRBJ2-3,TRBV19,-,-,CASSRAGPTDTQYF,TGTGCCAGTAGTAGGGCGGGACCCACAGATACGCAGTATTTT
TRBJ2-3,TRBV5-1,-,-,CASSIETGTLTDTQYF,TGCGCCAGCAGCATCGAGACAGGAACTCTCACAGATACGCAGTATTTT
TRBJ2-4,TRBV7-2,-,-,CASSLQGNIQYF,TGTGCCAGCAGCTTACAGGGAAACATTCAGTACTTC
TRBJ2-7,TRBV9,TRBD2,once,CASSLLAVPVGEQYF,TGTGCCAGCAGCTTACTAGCGGTCCCAGTCGGCGAGCAGTACTTC
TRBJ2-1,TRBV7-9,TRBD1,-,CASNGQGGQQFF,TGTGCCAGCAACGGACAGGGAGGTCAGCAGTTCTTC
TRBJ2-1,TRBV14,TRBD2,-,CASSFLAGGREQFF,TGTGCCAGCAGCTTTCTAGCGGGAGGGCGTGAGCAGTTCTTC
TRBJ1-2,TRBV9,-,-,CASSVAIGRGYTF,TGTGCCAGCAGCGTAGCTATAGGCCGTGGCTACACCTTC
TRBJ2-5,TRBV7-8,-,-,CASSLGQVYQETQYF,TGTGCCAGCAGCTTAGGACAGGTCTACCAAGAGACCCAGTACTTC